Sequencing of this T cell receptor beta chain was carried out in a study of T cells after yellow fever vaccination. Background on the study: Those fractions that held only low numbers of cells were prepared using the SMART-Seq v4 Ultra Low Input RNA kit.

CDR3 length: 12 residues. V shed 2 bases and J shed 7 bases, with 9 bases lying between them. Germline assignment: CDR1 KGHSH and CDR2 LQKENI. General study findings and limits: Booster samples showed a return of most primary-vaccination clones (approximately 96% CD4, 80% to 90% CD8). The secondary T-cell response peaked on day 5, not day 15, but was weaker.

Notes on this clonotype: Its cognate antigen is unknown.

Template-switching 5'RACE yielded the TCR cDNA; a universal primer site and UMIs were added in the process. Via MiXCR, TCRdb re-called the 5' RACE reads, giving one row per CDR3 protein. The profile shows 200,000 to 300,000 distinct CDR3 sequences, 10% to 15% of them singletons. The clonotype originates from a man under 40 who received the YFV17D yellow fever vaccine. The specimen comprised CD4+ T cells sorted from PBMCs, sampled 45 days after the yellow fever booster vaccination. This sequence joins TRBV18 and TRBJ2-7; maybe TRBD2 (6 bases). The CDR3 DNA reads TGTGCCAGCTCACCAGCGGGGTTAGAGCAGTACTTC. Its protein product is CASSPAGLEQYF. Combining the CDR3 with reference TRBV18 and TRBJ2-7 gives the whole variable domain NAGVMQNPRHLVRRRGQEARLRCSPMKGHSHVYWYRQLPEEGLKFMVYLQKENIIDESGMPKERFSAEFPKEGPSILRIQQVVRGDSAAYFCASSPAGLEQYFGPGTRLTVT.